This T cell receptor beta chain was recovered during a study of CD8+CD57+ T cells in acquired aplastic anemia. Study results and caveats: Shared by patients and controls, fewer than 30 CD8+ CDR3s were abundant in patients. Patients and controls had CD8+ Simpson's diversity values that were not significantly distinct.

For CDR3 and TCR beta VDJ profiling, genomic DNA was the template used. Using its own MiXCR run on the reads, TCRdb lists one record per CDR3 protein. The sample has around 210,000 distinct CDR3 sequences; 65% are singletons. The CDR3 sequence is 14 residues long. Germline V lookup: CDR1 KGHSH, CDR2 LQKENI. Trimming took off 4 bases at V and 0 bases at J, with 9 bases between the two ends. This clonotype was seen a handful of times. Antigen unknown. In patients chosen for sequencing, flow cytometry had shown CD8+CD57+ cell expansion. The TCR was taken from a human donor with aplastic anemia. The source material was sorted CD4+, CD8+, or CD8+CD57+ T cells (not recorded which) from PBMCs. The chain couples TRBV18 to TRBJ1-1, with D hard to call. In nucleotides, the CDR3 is TGTGCCAGCTCACAGGCTACAGTGAACACTGAAGCTTTCTTT. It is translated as CASSQATVNTEAFF.